This TCR beta chain was sequenced in a study of T cells in Graves' hyperthyroidism and ophthalmopathy. TCR beta CDR3 region amplification was performed from RNA transcripts. In the first-round RT-PCR of the TCR CDR3, the HTBI primer set was used. TCRdb recomputed calls from the multiplex PCR reads with MiXCR, one row per CDR3 protein. The sample shows 450,000 to 650,000 distinct CDR3 sequences, 15% to 20% of them seen only once. Germline values: CDR1 MNHNS, CDR2 SASEGT. The CDR3 runs to 16 residues. J gave up 8 bases and V 1 base, and 10 bases lay outside the gene matches. Fresh peripheral blood, about 10 ml of it, supplied the PBMCs.

The specimen was blood. This clonotype was sampled from a woman under 30 with Graves' ophthalmopathy. The chain has TRBV6-1 and TRBJ1-3; 8 nucleotides match TRBD1. The CDR3 DNA reads TGTGCCAGCAGTGAAGATCTTGGACAGGGCCTGGACACCATATATTTT. This encodes CASSEDLGQGLDTIYF.